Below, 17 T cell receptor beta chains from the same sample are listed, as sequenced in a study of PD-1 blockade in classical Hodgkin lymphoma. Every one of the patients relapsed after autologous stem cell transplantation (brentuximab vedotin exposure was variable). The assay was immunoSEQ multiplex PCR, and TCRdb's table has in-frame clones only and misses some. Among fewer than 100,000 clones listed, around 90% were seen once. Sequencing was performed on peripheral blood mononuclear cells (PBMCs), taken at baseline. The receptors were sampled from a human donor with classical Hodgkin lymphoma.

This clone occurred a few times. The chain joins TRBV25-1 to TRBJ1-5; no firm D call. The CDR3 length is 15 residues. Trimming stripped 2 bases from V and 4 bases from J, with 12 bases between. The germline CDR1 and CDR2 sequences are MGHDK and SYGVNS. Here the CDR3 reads CASSEGGAQNQPQHF. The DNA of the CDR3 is TGTGCCAGCAGTGAAGGAGGAGCACAGAATCAGCCCCAGCATTTT.

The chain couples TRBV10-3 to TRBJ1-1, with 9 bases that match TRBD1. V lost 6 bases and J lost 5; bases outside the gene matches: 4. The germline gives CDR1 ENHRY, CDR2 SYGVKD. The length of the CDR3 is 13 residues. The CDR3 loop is CAIRGQGGTEAFF. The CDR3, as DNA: TGTGCCATCAGGGGACAGGGAGGGACTGAAGCTTTCTTT.

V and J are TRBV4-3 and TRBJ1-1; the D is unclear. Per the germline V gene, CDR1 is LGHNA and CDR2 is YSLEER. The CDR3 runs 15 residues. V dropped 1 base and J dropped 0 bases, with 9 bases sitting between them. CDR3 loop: CASSQVGRLNTEAFF. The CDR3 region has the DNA TGCGCCAGCAGCCAAGTGGGCAGATTGAACACTGAAGCTTTCTTT.

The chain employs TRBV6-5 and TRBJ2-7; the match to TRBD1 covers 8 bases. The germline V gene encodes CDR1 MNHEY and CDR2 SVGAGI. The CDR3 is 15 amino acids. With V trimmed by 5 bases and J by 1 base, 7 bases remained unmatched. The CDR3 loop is CASSTRTGWSYEQYF. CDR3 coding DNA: TGTGCCAGCAGTACCCGGACAGGGTGGTCCTACGAGCAGTACTTC.

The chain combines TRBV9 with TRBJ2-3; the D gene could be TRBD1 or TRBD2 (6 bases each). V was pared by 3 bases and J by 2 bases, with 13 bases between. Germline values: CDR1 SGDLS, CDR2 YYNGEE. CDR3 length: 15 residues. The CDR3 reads CASSARGRITDTQYF. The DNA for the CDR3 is TGTGCCAGCAGCGCGAGGGGGAGGATCACAGATACGCAGTATTTT.

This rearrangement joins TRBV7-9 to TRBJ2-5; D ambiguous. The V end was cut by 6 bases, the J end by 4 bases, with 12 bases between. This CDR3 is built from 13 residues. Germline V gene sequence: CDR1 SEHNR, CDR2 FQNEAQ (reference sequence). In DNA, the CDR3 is TGTGCCAGCAGTGAGTCCCAACGAGAGACCCAGTACTTC. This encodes CASSESQRETQYF.

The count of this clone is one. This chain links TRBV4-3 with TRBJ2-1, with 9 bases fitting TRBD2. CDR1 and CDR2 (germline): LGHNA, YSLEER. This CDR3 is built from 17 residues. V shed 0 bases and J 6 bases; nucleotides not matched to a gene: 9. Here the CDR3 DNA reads TGCGCCAGCAGCCAAGAGATTAGCGGGAGCGGGATCAATGAGCAGTTCTTC. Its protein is CASSQEISGSGINEQFF.

As DNA, the CDR3 is TGTGCCAGCAGCGTAGAAGGGACACCCCGGGGCATTCAGTACTTC. Its protein product is CASSVEGTPRGIQYF. This chain links TRBV9 with TRBJ2-4, with D perhaps TRBD1 (6 bases). Per germline, CDR1 SGDLS and CDR2 YYNGEE. Trimming pared 0 bases from V and 9 bases from J, leaving 16 bases between. The CDR3 spans 15 residues. Full variable domain (missing parts from reference TRBV9 and TRBJ2-4): DSGVTQTPKHLITATGQRVTLRCSPRSGDLSVYWYQQSLDQGLQFLIQYYNGEERAKGNILERFSAQQFPDLHSELNLSSLELGDSALYFCASSVEGTPRGIQYFGAGTRLSVL.

The CDR3 coding sequence is TGTGCCAGCAGCTGGGGAGGAACTGAAGCTTTCTTT. Its protein product is CASSWGGTEAFF. This chain joins TRBV7-9 and TRBJ1-1; no clear D. Trimming took off 4 bases at V and 5 bases at J, with 8 bases between the two ends. CDR3 length equals 12 residues. Per germline, CDR1 SEHNR and CDR2 FQNEAQ (reference sequence).

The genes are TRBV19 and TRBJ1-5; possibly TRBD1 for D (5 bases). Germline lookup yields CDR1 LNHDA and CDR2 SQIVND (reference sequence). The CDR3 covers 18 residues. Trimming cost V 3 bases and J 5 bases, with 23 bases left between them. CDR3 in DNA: TGTGCCAGTAGTATTCCGAGGGCGGGGGTGAGGGATTATCAGCCCCAGCATTTT. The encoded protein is CASSIPRAGVRDYQPQHF.

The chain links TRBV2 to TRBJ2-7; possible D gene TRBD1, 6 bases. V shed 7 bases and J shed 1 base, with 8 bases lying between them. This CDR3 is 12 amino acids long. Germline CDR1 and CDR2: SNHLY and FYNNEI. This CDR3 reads CASKDSSYEQYF. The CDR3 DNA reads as TGTGCCAGCAAGGACAGTTCCTACGAGCAGTACTTC.

The CDR3 bases are TGTGCCAGCAGTTTTCCCGGGACTAGCTACGAGCAGTACTTC. Encoded protein: CASSFPGTSYEQYF. The chain carries TRBV6-6 and TRBJ2-7; TRBD2 agrees at 8 bases. The CDR3 consists of 14 residues. Germline V gives CDR1 MNHNY, CDR2 SVGAGI (reference sequence). V trimming: 4 bases; J trimming: 3 bases; junction bases outside the gene matches: 5.

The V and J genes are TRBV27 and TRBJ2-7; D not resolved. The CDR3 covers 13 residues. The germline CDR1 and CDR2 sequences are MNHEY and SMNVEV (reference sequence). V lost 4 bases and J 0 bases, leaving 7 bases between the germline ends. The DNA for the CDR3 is TGTGCCAGCAGTTGGCGGAGCTCCTACGAGCAGTACTTC. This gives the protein CASSWRSSYEQYF.

CDR3 protein: CASSPGGSGTQYF. The CDR3 bases are TGTGCCAGCTCACCGGGCGGGAGCGGGACCCAGTACTTC. The V call is TRBV18, the J call TRBJ2-5, with 7 bases lining up with TRBD2. CDR3 length: 13 residues. V was pared by 3 bases and J by 7 bases, with 5 bases of the junction left unmatched. Germline lookup yields CDR1 KGHSH and CDR2 LQKENI.

This CDR3 reads CASSSDRGRNEQYF. DNA of the CDR3: TGTGCCAGCAGCTCAGACAGGGGGCGCAACGAGCAGTACTTC. The chain couples TRBV9 to TRBJ2-7; 10 bases align to TRBD1. Germline V lookup: CDR1 SGDLS, CDR2 YYNGEE. The CDR3 contains 14 residues. Trimming took 4 bases from V and 5 from J; bases not matched to a gene: 6.

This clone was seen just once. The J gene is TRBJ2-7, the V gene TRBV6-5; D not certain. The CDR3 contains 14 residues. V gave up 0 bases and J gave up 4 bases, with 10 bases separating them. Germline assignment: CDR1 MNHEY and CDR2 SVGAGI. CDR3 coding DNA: TGTGCCAGCAGTTACTCGACGAGCAAGTACGAGCAGTACTTC. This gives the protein CASSYSTSKYEQYF.

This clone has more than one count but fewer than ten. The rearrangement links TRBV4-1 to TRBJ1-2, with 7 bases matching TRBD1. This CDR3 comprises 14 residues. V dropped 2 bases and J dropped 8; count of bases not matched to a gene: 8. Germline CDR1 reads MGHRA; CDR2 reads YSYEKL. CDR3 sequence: CASSQLTGNWGYTF. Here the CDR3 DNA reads TGCGCCAGCAGCCAACTGACAGGGAATTGGGGCTACACCTTC.